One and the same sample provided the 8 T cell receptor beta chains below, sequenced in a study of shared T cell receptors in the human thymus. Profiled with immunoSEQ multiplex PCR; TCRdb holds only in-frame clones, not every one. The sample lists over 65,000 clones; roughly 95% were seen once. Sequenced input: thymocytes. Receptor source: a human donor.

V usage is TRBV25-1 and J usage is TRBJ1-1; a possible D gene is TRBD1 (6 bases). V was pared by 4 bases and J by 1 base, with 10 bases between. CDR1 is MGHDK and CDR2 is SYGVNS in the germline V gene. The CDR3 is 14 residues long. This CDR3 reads CASSATGRNTEAFF. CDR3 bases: TGTGCCAGCAGTGCAACAGGGAGGAACACTGAAGCTTTCTTT.

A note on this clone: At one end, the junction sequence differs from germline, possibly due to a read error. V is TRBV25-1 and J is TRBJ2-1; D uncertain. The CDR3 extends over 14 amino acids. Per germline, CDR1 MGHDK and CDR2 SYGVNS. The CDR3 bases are TGTGCCAGCGGTGACCAGTCTCCCTACAATGAGCAGTTCTTC. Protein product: CASGDQSPYNEQFF. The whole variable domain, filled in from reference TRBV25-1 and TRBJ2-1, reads EADIYQTPRYLVIGTGKKITLECSQTMGHDKMYWYQQDPGMELHLIHYSYGVNSTEKGDLSSESTVSRIRTEHFPLTLESARPSHTSQYLCASGDQSPYNEQFFGPGTRLTVL.

CDR3 residues: CASGTTFRGTAGTEAFF. CDR3 sequence (DNA): TGTGCTAGTGGTACTACATTCCGGGGGACGGCGGGCACTGAAGCTTTCTTT. The chain is built from TRBV12-5 and TRBJ1-1; TRBD1 is a possible D gene (5 bases). Looked up from germline, CDR1 is LGHNT and CDR2 is FRNRAP. The CDR3 consists of 17 residues. V shed 5 bases and J shed 4 bases, with 23 bases lying between them.

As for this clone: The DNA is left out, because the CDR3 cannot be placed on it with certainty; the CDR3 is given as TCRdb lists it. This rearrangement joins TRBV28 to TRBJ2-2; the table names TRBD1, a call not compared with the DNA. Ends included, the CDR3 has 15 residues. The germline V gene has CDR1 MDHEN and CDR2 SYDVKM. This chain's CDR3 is CASSFGPGVAGELFF.

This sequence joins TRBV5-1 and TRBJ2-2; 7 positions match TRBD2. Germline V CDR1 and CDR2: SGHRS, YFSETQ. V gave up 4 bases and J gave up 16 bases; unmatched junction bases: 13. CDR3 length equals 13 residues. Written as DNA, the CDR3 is TGCGCCAGCAGCCCGGTGGTAGCGGGCCAGACGTTTTTT. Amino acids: CASSPVVAGQTFF.

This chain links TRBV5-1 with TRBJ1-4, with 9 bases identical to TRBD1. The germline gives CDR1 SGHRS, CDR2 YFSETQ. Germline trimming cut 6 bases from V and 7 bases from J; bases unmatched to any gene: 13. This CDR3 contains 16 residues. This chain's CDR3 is CASKTEQGAQGEKLFF. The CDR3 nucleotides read TGCGCCAGCAAAACCGAACAGGGGGCGCAGGGTGAAAAACTGTTTTTT.

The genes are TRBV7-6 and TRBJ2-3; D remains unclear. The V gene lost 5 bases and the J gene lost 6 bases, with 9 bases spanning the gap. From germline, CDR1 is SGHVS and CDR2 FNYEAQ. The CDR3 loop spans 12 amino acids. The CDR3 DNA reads TGTGCCAGCAGCACTGTAGGGGATACGCAGTATTTT. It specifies CASSTVGDTQYF.

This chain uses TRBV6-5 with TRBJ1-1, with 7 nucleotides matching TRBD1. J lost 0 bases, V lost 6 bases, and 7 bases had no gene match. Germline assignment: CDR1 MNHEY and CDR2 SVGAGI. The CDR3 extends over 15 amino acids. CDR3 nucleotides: TGTGCCAGCAGGCCTGACAGGGTCTTGAACACTGAAGCTTTCTTT. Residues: CASRPDRVLNTEAFF.